A selection of T cell receptor beta chains follows, all from one sample in a study of T cell changes during pregnancy in multiple sclerosis. Only in-frame clones appear in the TCRdb table, and some are missing; sequencing was by immunoSEQ multiplex PCR. The sample has some 50,000 clones; 95% are singletons. This sample comprised CD8+ T cells from peripheral blood mononuclear cells, obtained in the first trimester of pregnancy. These receptors were taken from a female donor with multiple sclerosis, enrolled in a pregnancy study. Both conserved end residues are trimmed from each CDR3. The D gene is left open where the match is weak. Size values are once, few and many counts, or a class for expanded clones, and some rows have none.

d_gene,j_gene,abundance,v_gene,CDR3aa
NA,TRBJ2-1,NA,TRBV5-1,ASSLAPNNEQF
NA,TRBJ1-5,NA,TRBV28,ASSLPQVYSNQPQH
TRBD2,TRBJ2-1,NA,TRBV4-1,ASSQTPSSTSGYNEQF
NA,TRBJ1-3,NA,TRBV5-5,ASSFEGSGNTIY
NA,TRBJ1-2,once,TRBV5-1,ASSLGVPREGYGYT
TRBD1,TRBJ1-1,NA,TRBV7-2,ASSLRTGVNTEAF
TRBD2,TRBJ2-1,once,TRBV19,ASSSFGGGSFYEQF
NA,TRBJ2-7,NA,TRBV11-2,ASSPGTGPREQY
NA,TRBJ2-5,NA,TRBV6-1,ASSEWGRGRKETQY
TRBD2,TRBJ2-1,NA,TRBV4-1,ASSQPSGTSGRAGEQF
TRBD1,TRBJ2-7,NA,TRBV7-7,ASSPRTGLSYEQY
NA,TRBJ1-1,few,TRBV2,ALRGRQIGEAF
NA,TRBJ2-3,NA,TRBV4-3,ASSQGQGTTGTDTQY
TRBD2,TRBJ2-1,NA,TRBV5-5,ASSPTLAGGDNEQF
NA,TRBJ2-7,NA,TRBV27,ASSLQMAYEQY
TRBD1,TRBJ2-1,NA,TRBV19,ASSPLRQGTNEQF
NA,TRBJ2-3,NA,TRBV19,ASSMTGISTDTQY
NA,TRBJ1-1,NA,TRBV28,ASSPQGTEAF
TRBD1,TRBJ2-7,NA,TRBV5-6,ASSLAPGQHDQY
NA,NA,NA,TRBV6-1,ASSEPNLGGKASYEQY
TRBD2,TRBJ2-6,NA,TRBV4-3,ASSQEMGGSESGANVLT
TRBD1,TRBJ2-7,NA,TRBV27,ASMTGVHEQY
NA,TRBJ1-4,NA,TRBV7-6,ASSRTPTNEKLF
TRBD1,TRBJ1-2,NA,TRBV7-6,ASSSDRDLDGYT
TRBD2,TRBJ2-5,NA,TRBV4-3,ASSQGLAGAQETQY
TRBD2,TRBJ2-1,few,TRBV7-9,ASSLAGTSGNEQF
NA,TRBJ2-1,NA,TRBV6-5,ASSMQGYEQF
TRBD1,TRBJ1-1,NA,TRBV19,ATSDRGTEAF
TRBD2,TRBJ2-2,NA,TRBV27,ASSFSTSGTTGELF
NA,TRBJ2-5,NA,TRBV5-8,ASSSKKRQGKTQY
NA,TRBJ1-1,NA,TRBV2,ASGANTEAF
TRBD1,TRBJ2-6,NA,TRBV14,ASSHQDRGDVLT
NA,TRBJ1-5,NA,TRBV4-2,ASSPSSGPQH
NA,TRBJ2-3,NA,TRBV27,ASSSVADTQY
TRBD2,TRBJ2-7,NA,TRBV29-1,SVEVWNSGIFEQY
TRBD2,TRBJ2-7,NA,TRBV6-1,ASRARGGHEQY
NA,TRBJ2-3,NA,TRBV7-2,ASSLLALTDTQY
TRBD1,TRBJ2-4,NA,TRBV13,ASSATGGAKNIQY
TRBD2,TRBJ2-1,NA,TRBV5-1,ASSTGTSGTRRSYNNEQF
TRBD2,TRBJ2-1,NA,TRBV19,ASSIAAWGGNEQF
NA,TRBJ1-4,NA,TRBV19,ASTGGEKLF
TRBD2,TRBJ2-1,NA,TRBV27,ASSLGLAEHYNEQF
TRBD2,TRBJ2-1,NA,TRBV28,AIGLAGGHNEQF
NA,TRBJ1-5,NA,TRBV4-1,ASSPQESSNQPQH
NA,TRBJ1-2,few,TRBV7-9,ASSLAADGYT